The 26 T cell receptor beta chains presented below share a single source sample, sequenced in a study of control samples from healthy donors and cancer patients. Method: immunoSEQ multiplex PCR; TCRdb's copy keeps in-frame clones and lacks some. Of some 96,000 clones listed, over 85% are singletons. Material: blood. Every receptor here comes from a man in his late teens or twenties in good health.

This clone was counted once. CDR3 in amino acids: CASSLSQGNYGYTF. The CDR3 DNA reads as TGTGCCAGCAGCTTATCCCAGGGGAACTATGGCTACACCTTC. The chain uses TRBV7-2 and TRBJ1-2; TRBD1 might be the D (6 bases). Trimming took off 2 bases at V and 2 bases at J, with 9 bases between the two ends. This CDR3 comprises 14 residues. Germline values: CDR1 SGHTA, CDR2 FQGNSA.

The rearrangement joins TRBV7-9 to TRBJ1-1, with D possibly being TRBD1 (5 bases). The CDR3 length is 13 residues. V was clipped by 5 bases and J by 4 bases, with 11 bases between them. Germline CDR1 reads SEHNR; CDR2 reads FQNEAQ (reference sequence). In DNA form, the CDR3 reads TGTGCCAGCAGCCCTCAGGGATTCACTGAAGCTTTCTTT. It specifies CASSPQGFTEAFF.

This chain uses TRBV6-6 with TRBJ1-2, with D tentatively TRBD1 (5 bases). The length of the CDR3 is 15 residues. The germline V and J ends were trimmed by 5 bases and 1 base, with 14 bases remaining between them. Germline CDR1 MNHNY, CDR2 SVGAGI (reference sequence). CDR3 protein: CASSKTGDLNYGYTF. CDR3 coding DNA: TGTGCCAGCAGTAAAACAGGAGACCTTAACTATGGCTACACCTTC.

J is TRBJ2-7 and V is TRBV5-5; 10 bases line up with TRBD2. Trimming cost V 0 bases and J 3 bases; bases outside gene matches: 3. Germline lookup yields CDR1 SGHKS and CDR2 YYEKEE (reference sequence). CDR3 length: 15 residues. The CDR3 region is CASSLGLAGVYEQYF. The CDR3 DNA follows: TGTGCCAGCAGCTTGGGGCTAGCGGGAGTCTACGAGCAGTACTTC.

The rearrangement joins TRBV6-1 to TRBJ1-4; TRBD1 aligns across 7 bases. Germline assignment: CDR1 MNHNS and CDR2 SASEGT. V lost 0 bases, J lost 8 bases, and 6 bases stayed unmatched. The CDR3 covers 15 residues. The CDR3 here is CASSEAGQLFEKLFF. The CDR3 bases are TGTGCCAGCAGTGAAGCGGGACAGCTTTTCGAAAAACTGTTTTTT.

The chain recombines TRBV7-9 with TRBJ1-2; a weak D match, TRBD1 (6 bases). In germline, CDR1 is SEHNR, CDR2 FQNEAQ (reference sequence). Trimming took off 5 bases at V and 3 bases at J, with 10 bases between the two ends. The CDR3 is 13 residues long. The CDR3 spells CASSDAGDYGYTF. Here the CDR3 DNA reads TGTGCCAGCAGCGATGCAGGGGACTATGGCTACACCTTC.

The chain is built from TRBV4-3 and TRBJ2-7; tentatively, D is TRBD1 (5 bases). Between the trimmed V and J ends, which lost 0 bases and 3 bases, there was a span of 12 bases. Germline values: CDR1 LGHNA, CDR2 YSLEER. The CDR3 totals 15 residues. This CDR3 is CASSQESGTGYEQYF. DNA for the CDR3: TGCGCCAGCAGCCAAGAGAGTGGAACAGGCTACGAGCAGTACTTC.

The chain carries TRBV4-1 and TRBJ2-5; 7 bases match TRBD2. The CDR3 has 16 amino acids. V lost 4 bases to trimming and J lost 3 bases; unmatched junction nucleotides: 11. CDR1 is MGHRA and CDR2 is YSYEKL in the germline V gene. CDR3 sequence: CASSLKPSGGEETQYF. The CDR3 region has the DNA TGCGCCAGCAGCCTCAAACCATCTGGGGGGGAAGAGACCCAGTACTTC.

The chain recombines TRBV6-4 with TRBJ2-1; TRBD2 matches at 12 bases. J gave up 2 bases and V 2 bases, and 4 bases lay outside the gene matches. The germline V gene encodes CDR1 MRHNA and CDR2 SNTAGT. This CDR3 has 17 residues. The CDR3 is CASSDPRTSGTYNEQFF. The CDR3, as DNA: TGTGCCAGCAGTGACCCTAGGACTAGCGGGACCTACAATGAGCAGTTCTTC.

The genes are TRBV14 and TRBJ1-4; D not resolved. Germline CDR1 is SGHDN and CDR2 is FVKESK. The CDR3 sequence is 17 residues long. V lost 0 bases to trimming and J lost 0 bases, with 11 bases between them. CDR3 sequence reads: CASSQDSALATNEKLFF. The CDR3 DNA sequence: TGTGCCAGCAGCCAAGATTCCGCACTTGCAACTAATGAAAAACTGTTTTTT.

The gene calls are TRBV7-2 and TRBJ2-1; TRBD2 agrees at 8 bases. Germline V gene sequence: CDR1 SGHTA, CDR2 FQGNSA. The CDR3 consists of 13 residues. V shed 5 bases, J shed 7 bases, and the junction held 4 bases outside the gene matches. The CDR3: CASSRERGNEQFF. CDR3 bases: TGTGCCAGCAGCCGGGAGCGGGGGAATGAGCAGTTCTTC.

This chain links TRBV2 with TRBJ1-1; tentative D call: TRBD1 (6 bases). Germline V gene lookup returns CDR1 SNHLY and CDR2 FYNNEI. V lost 6 bases and J lost 2, with 10 bases in between. CDR3 size: 13 residues. Here the CDR3 reads CASSEGGNTEAFF. The CDR3 DNA is TGTGCCAGCAGCGAGGGGGGTAACACTGAAGCTTTCTTT.

The chain uses TRBV7-2 and TRBJ2-7; 11 nucleotides line up with TRBD1. CDR1 is SGHTA and CDR2 is FQGNSA in the germline V gene. V was pared by 2 bases and J by 7 bases, with 4 bases of the junction left unmatched. This CDR3 is 14 amino acids long. The CDR3 loop is CASSLRTGGKEQYF. CDR3 DNA sequence: TGTGCCAGCAGCTTACGGACAGGGGGCAAGGAGCAGTACTTC.

The chain couples TRBV2 to TRBJ1-6; unclear D gene. The CDR3 consists of 11 residues. Germline CDR1 and CDR2: SNHLY and FYNNEI. V lost 4 bases and J 9 bases, leaving 4 bases between the germline ends. The CDR3 nucleotides read TGTGCCAGCAGTGGTCCTTCACCCCTCCACTTT. Translating gives CASSGPSPLHF.

This chain uses TRBV12-3 or TRBV12-4 with TRBJ2-5; 7 bases are shared with TRBD2. With V trimmed by 3 bases and J by 7 bases, 2 bases remained unmatched. The CDR3 sequence is 12 residues long. CDR3 in DNA: TGTGCCAGCAGTTTTTCGGGAGGGACCCAGTACTTC. It codes for CASSFSGGTQYF.

The rearrangement joins TRBV19 to TRBJ1-1; D call uncertain. The germline V gene encodes CDR1 LNHDA and CDR2 SQIVND (reference sequence). V dropped 4 bases and J dropped 4 bases, with 10 bases sitting between them. The CDR3 contains 13 residues. The CDR3 loop reads CASSTGLFTEAFF. For the CDR3, the DNA is TGTGCCAGTAGTACCGGGCTATTCACTGAAGCTTTCTTT.

The count of this clone is one. This chain joins TRBV11-2 and TRBJ1-2, with D perhaps TRBD1 (5 bases). Germline lookup yields CDR1 SGHAT and CDR2 FQNNGV. This CDR3 spans 15 amino acids. Trimming left V 1 base short and J 4 bases short, with 13 bases between. The CDR3 DNA follows: TGTGCCAGCAGCTTAGGGGACTTCGGCGGCTATGGCTACACCTTC. This encodes CASSLGDFGGYGYTF.

The chain links TRBV30 to TRBJ1-5, with 7 nucleotides matching TRBD1. CDR3 length equals 18 residues. CDR1 is GTSNPN, CDR2 SVGIG, per germline (reference sequence). The junction had 11 bases not matched to a gene; V was cut back by 0 bases and J by 0 bases. The CDR3 DNA follows: TGTGCCTGGAGTGTCCCCTCAACAGGGGATCTTAGCAATCAGCCCCAGCATTTT. Protein sequence: CAWSVPSTGDLSNQPQHF.

The chain employs TRBV6-5 and TRBJ2-1; TRBD2 matches 10 bases. The CDR3 consists of 15 residues. Germline V gives CDR1 MNHEY, CDR2 SVGAGI. With V trimmed by 2 bases and J by 10 bases, 8 bases remained unmatched. The DNA of the CDR3 is TGTGCCAGCAGTTACCAGCGGGAGGGAAACAGGGAGCAGTTCTTC. Encoded protein: CASSYQREGNREQFF.

The sample holds one count of this clone. CDR3 coding DNA: TGTGCCAGCAGCGTTTGGTCAAGCGGAGGCAGCACAGATACGCAGTATTTT. It codes for CASSVWSSGGSTDTQYF. The V gene is TRBV9, the J gene TRBJ2-3; possible D gene TRBD2, 5 bases. Germline V CDR1 and CDR2: SGDLS, YYNGEE. Trimming took 2 bases from V and 0 from J, leaving 16 bases between them. The CDR3 runs to 17 residues.

CDR3 sequence reads: CSASFSGEQFF. DNA for the CDR3: TGCAGTGCTAGCTTTTCTGGGGAGCAGTTCTTC. This sequence joins TRBV20-1 and TRBJ2-1, with D unresolved. The V end was cut by 3 bases, the J end by 10 bases, with 10 bases between. The germline gives CDR1 DFQATT, CDR2 SNEGSKA (reference sequence). This CDR3 contains 11 residues.

V and J are TRBV9 and TRBJ1-5, with 9 bases fitting TRBD1. The CDR3 sequence is 14 residues long. The J segment lost 5 bases and the V segment lost 3 bases, leaving 3 bases of the junction unmatched. Germline CDR1 and CDR2: SGDLS and YYNGEE. DNA for the CDR3: TGTGCCAGCAGCGCGGGACAGGGCTATCAGCCCCAGCATTTT. Its translation: CASSAGQGYQPQHF.

The chain links TRBV4-1 to TRBJ1-6; D not resolved. Germline lookup yields CDR1 MGHRA and CDR2 YSYEKL. The CDR3 length is 12 residues. V shed 3 bases and J shed 7 bases, with 4 bases lying between them. The CDR3 DNA reads as TGCGCCAGCAGCCACAACAATTCACCCCTCCACTTT. The encoded protein is CASSHNNSPLHF.

The gene calls are TRBV6-4 and TRBJ2-5; 14 nucleotides line up with TRBD2. Losses at the gene ends were 5 bases for V and 5 bases for J; bases not matched to a gene: 13. The germline V gene encodes CDR1 MRHNA and CDR2 SNTAGT. The CDR3 covers 18 residues. The CDR3 spells CASSLTSGRAFPHETQYF. The CDR3 nucleotides are TGTGCCAGCAGTCTGACTAGCGGGAGGGCCTTTCCACACGAGACCCAGTACTTC.

The chain employs TRBV7-2 and TRBJ1-5; 10 bases map to TRBD1. The CDR3 runs 15 residues. Per the germline V gene, CDR1 is SGHTA and CDR2 is FQGNSA. The ends lost 3 bases at V and 3 bases at J; junction bases unmatched: 2. CDR3 loop: CASSFRQGANQPQHF. CDR3 sequence (DNA): TGTGCCAGCAGCTTCCGACAGGGGGCCAATCAGCCCCAGCATTTT.

This clone was recorded once. The rearrangement uses TRBV10-3 and TRBJ2-7, with a tentative D call TRBD1 (6 bases). Trimming took 6 bases from V and 2 from J, leaving 11 bases between them. CDR3 length: 13 residues. Germline V lookup: CDR1 ENHRY, CDR2 SYGVKD. The CDR3 DNA reads TGTGCCATCAGCGATTGGACAGCCTACGAGCAGTACTTC. Amino acids: CAISDWTAYEQYF.